The present entry profiles one T cell receptor (beta chain) with its context. Per the original data handling: Reference gene primer amplification yielded estimated nucleated cell counts. Data came from immunoSEQ multiplex PCR; TCRdb stores just in-frame clones and leaves some out. From that table come the V and J calls and clone size; the DNA was used to work out D and trimming. The table records 85,000 to 120,000 clones, approximately 80% of them present only once. This entry belongs to a study of blood T cell repertoires in COVID-19. Study in general: Material from acute and convalescent COVID-19 was sourced from the United States, Italy and Spain.

The germline V gene encodes CDR1 ENHRY and CDR2 SYGVKD. The length of the CDR3 is 15 residues. The germline V and J ends were trimmed by 6 bases and 0 bases, with 15 bases remaining between them. The chain carries TRBV10-3 and TRBJ2-7, with D tentatively TRBD1 (6 bases). The receptor comes from a woman aged 55 to 70 with acute or convalescent COVID-19. Material: peripheral blood. DNA of the CDR3: TGTGCCATCAGGCCGGACAGTTCGAGCTCCTACGAGCAGTACTTC. It is translated as CAIRPDSSSSYEQYF.